Each of the 9 T cell receptor beta chains below was sequenced from the same sample in a study of monozygotic twins with inflammatory bowel disease. TCRdb re-called the 5' RACE reads; one entry per CDR3 protein, DNA not given. The sample table sets out 93,000 or so distinct CDR3 sequences. The specimen sequenced was blood. These receptor sequences come from a human donor with ulcerative colitis or Crohn's disease, or a healthy co-twin of an affected twin (not recorded which).

The chain joins TRBV18 to TRBJ2-2; there is no DNA to check the TCRdb D call of TRBD2. This CDR3 is built from 17 residues. Germline V gene data show CDR1 as KGHSH and CDR2 as LQKENI. This chain's CDR3 is CASSPLASGTNTGELFF. The full variable domain, rest sourced from reference TRBV18 and TRBJ2-2, is NAGVMQNPRHLVRRRGQEARLRCSPMKGHSHVYWYRQLPEEGLKFMVYLQKENIIDESGMPKERFSAEFPKEGPSILRIQQVVRGDSAAYFCASSPLASGTNTGELFFGEGSRLTVL.

The chain carries TRBV15 and TRBJ2-3. The CDR3 sequence is 16 residues long. Per the germline V gene, CDR1 is LNHNV and CDR2 is YYDKDF (reference sequence). This chain's CDR3 is CATSRDRQINTDTQYF.

V gene TRBV7-2 combines with J gene TRBJ2-4. Germline V gives CDR1 SGHTA, CDR2 FQGNSA. The CDR3 covers 16 residues. CDR3 residues: CASSSSATLAKNIQYF.

CDR3 amino acids: CASSLEVEKNIQYF. The chain has TRBV11-2 and TRBJ2-4. Looked up from germline, CDR1 is SGHAT and CDR2 is FQNNGV. The CDR3 runs to 14 residues. The full variable domain, rest sourced from reference TRBV11-2 and TRBJ2-4, is EAGVAQSPRYKIIEKRQSVAFWCNPISGHATLYWYQQILGQGPKLLIQFQNNGVVDDSQLPKDRFSAERLKGVDSTLKIQPAKLEDSAVYLCASSLEVEKNIQYFGAGTRLSVL.

This chain joins TRBV20-1 and TRBJ2-1; TCRdb's D call of TRBD1 is untestable without DNA. The CDR3 consists of 15 residues. CDR1 is DFQATT, CDR2 SNEGSKA, per germline (reference sequence). The CDR3 reads CSAESGGRPFGEQFF.

V is TRBV5-4 and J is TRBJ1-4. The CDR3 loop spans 13 amino acids. Per the germline V gene, CDR1 is SGHNT and CDR2 is YYREEE (reference sequence). CDR3: CASSANQGSSGEF.

This rearrangement joins TRBV5-1 to TRBJ1-1; the TCRdb call, TRBD1, lacks DNA for checking. Per germline, CDR1 SGHRS and CDR2 YFSETQ. This CDR3 spans 13 amino acids. The CDR3 protein is CASGGPMNTEAFF.

This rearrangement joins TRBV7-9 to TRBJ2-7; checking the TCRdb D call of TRBD1 is not possible without DNA. This CDR3 is built from 14 residues. Germline V gives CDR1 SEHNR, CDR2 FQNEAQ (reference sequence). CDR3: CASSFTGTKYEQYF.

The chain uses TRBV6-5 and TRBJ2-5. Germline loops: CDR1 MNHEY, CDR2 SVGAGI. The CDR3 has 16 amino acids. CDR3: CASSYPTSAYQETQYF.